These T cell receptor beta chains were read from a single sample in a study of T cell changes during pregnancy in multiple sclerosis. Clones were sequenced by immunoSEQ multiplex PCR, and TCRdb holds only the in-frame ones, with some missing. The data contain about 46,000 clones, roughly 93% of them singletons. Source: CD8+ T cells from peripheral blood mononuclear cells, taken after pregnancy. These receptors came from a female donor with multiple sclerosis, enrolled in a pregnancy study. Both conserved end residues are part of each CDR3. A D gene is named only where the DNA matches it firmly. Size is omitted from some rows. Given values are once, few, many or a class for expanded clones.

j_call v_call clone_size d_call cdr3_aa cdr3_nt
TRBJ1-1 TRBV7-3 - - CASSPSGGTEAFF TGTGCCAGCAGCCCCAGCGGGGGCACTGAAGCTTTCTTT
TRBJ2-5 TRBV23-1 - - CASSQSTVETQYF TGCGCCAGCAGTCAATCCACGGTAGAGACCCAGTACTTC
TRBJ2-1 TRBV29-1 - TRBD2 CSVNGPGLAGGSSYNEQFF TGCAGCGTTAATGGGCCTGGGCTAGCGGGAGGGAGCTCCTACAATGAGCAGTTCTTC
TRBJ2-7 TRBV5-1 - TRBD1 CASSWDSFSYEQYF TGCGCCAGCAGCTGGGACAGTTTCTCCTACGAGCAGTACTTC
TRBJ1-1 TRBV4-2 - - CASSQVPGINPLGNTEAFF TGTGCCAGCAGCCAAGTCCCGGGGATCAACCCTCTCGGGAACACTGAAGCTTTCTTT
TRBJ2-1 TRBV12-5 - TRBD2 CASGPLSGGYNEQFF TGTGCTAGTGGCCCCCTTAGCGGGGGGTACAATGAGCAGTTCTTC
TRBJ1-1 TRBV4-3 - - CASSQVFGGAIGNTEAFF TGCGCCAGCAGCCAAGTATTTGGAGGAGCCATTGGGAACACTGAAGCTTTCTTT
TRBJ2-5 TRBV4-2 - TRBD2 CASSQDINPGGPETQYF TGTGCCAGCAGCCAAGATATCAATCCGGGGGGGCCAGAGACCCAGTACTTC
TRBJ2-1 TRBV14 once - CASSRRPGEQSPILYNEQFF TGTGCCAGCAGCCGAAGACCCGGGGAACAATCACCTATTCTATACAATGAGCAGTTCTTC
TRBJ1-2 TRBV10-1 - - CASSEKQGGYTF TGCGCCAGCAGTGAGAAACAGGGCGGCTACACCTTC
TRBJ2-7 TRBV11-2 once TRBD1 CASSIGTGIYEQYF TGTGCCAGCAGTATCGGGACAGGGATCTACGAGCAGTACTTC
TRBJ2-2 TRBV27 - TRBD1 CASRTGVIGELFF TGTGCCAGCAGGACAGGGGTGATCGGGGAGCTGTTTTTT
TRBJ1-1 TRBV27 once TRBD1 CASSFGTGNTEAFF TGTGCCAGCAGTTTCGGGACAGGGAACACTGAAGCTTTCTTT
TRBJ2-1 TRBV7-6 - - CASSLAGGPDEQFF TGTGCCAGCAGCTTAGCGGGGGGGCCCGATGAGCAGTTCTTC
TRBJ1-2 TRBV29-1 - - CSVQLRTEYGYTF TGCAGCGTTCAACTCCGGACAGAATATGGCTACACCTTC
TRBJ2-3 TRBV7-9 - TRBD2 CALTPGRAGTDTQYF TGTGCCCTTACTCCCGGGAGGGCCGGAACAGATACGCAGTATTTT
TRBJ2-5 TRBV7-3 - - CASSSGIQETQYF TGTGCCAGCAGCTCCGGGATCCAAGAGACCCAGTACTTC